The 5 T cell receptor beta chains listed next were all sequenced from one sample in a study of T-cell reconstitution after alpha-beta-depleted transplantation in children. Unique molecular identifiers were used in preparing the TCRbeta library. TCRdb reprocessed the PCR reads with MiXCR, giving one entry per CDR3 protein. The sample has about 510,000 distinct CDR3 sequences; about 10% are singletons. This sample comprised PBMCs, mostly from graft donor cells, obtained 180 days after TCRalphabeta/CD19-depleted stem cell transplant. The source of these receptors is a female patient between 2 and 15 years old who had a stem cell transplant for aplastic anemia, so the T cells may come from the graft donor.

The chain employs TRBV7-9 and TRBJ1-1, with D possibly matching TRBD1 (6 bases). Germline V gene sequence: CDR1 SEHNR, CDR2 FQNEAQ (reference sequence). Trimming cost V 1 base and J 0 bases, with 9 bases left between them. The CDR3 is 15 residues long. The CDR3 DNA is TGTGCCAGCAGCTTAGACCGGGACATGAACACTGAAGCTTTCTTT. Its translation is CASSLDRDMNTEAFF.

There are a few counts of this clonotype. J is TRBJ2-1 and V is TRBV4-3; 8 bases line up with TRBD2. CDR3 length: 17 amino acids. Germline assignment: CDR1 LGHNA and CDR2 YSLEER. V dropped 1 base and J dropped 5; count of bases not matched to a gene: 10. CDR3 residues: CASSQGTSGSPDNEQFF. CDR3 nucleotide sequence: TGCGCCAGCAGCCAAGGTACCAGCGGGAGTCCCGACAATGAGCAGTTCTTC.

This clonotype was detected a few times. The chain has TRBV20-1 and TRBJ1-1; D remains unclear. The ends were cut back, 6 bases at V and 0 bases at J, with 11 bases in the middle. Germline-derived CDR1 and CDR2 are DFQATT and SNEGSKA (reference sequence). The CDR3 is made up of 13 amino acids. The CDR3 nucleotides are TGCAGTGCCTCAGGACCGATGAACACTGAAGCTTTCTTT. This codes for CSASGPMNTEAFF.

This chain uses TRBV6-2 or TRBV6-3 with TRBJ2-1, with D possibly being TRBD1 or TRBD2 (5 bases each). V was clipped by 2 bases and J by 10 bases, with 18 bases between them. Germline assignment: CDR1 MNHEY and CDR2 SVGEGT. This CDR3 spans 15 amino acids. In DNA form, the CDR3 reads TGTGCCAGCAGTTACGGGACGCCCGTGCGCTTCGAGCAGTTCTTC. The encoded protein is CASSYGTPVRFEQFF.

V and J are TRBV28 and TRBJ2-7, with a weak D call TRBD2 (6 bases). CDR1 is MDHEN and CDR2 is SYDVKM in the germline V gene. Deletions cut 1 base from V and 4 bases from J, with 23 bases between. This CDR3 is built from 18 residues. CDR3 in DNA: TGTGCCAGCAGTTTATTCCCTCCGGGACTCCACACGGGGTACGAGCAGTACTTC. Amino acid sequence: CASSLFPPGLHTGYEQYF.